This TCR beta chain was found in a study of CD8+ T cells in alopecia areata. Study summary: Tofacitinib exposure lasted 6 to 18 months, followed by 6 months off drug. Regarding the study as a whole: Numerous expanded lesional clones remained in scalp and blood during tofacitinib. TCRs were shared less clearly across patients than in mice, possibly for HLA-related reasons.

The sequencing template was cDNA reverse transcribed from extracted RNA. The protocol was immunoSEQ multiplex PCR, while the TCRdb copy is restricted to in-frame clones and leaves out a portion. In the table there are around 70,000 clones, approximately 28% of which are singletons. In its sample, this clone was seen a few times. Antigen: not known. Germline V gives CDR1 SGHTA, CDR2 FQGNSA. This CDR3 is built from 16 residues. After removal of 5 bases from V and 0 bases from J, the junction contained 6 bases not matched to a gene. The sample's treatment: oral pan-JAK inhibitor, 5-10 mg twice daily. Punch biopsies of lesional scalp, plus peripheral blood, were taken from alopecia areata patients.

The TCR was taken from a human donor with alopecia areata. The chain carries TRBV7-2 and TRBJ2-1; 8 positions match TRBD2. Sequencing was performed on CD8+ T cells sorted from blood, taken at week 4, from a patient treated with tofacitinib. CDR3 region: CASSTSLAGSYNEQFF. CDR3 bases: TGTGCCAGCAGCACCTCTCTAGCGGGCTCCTACAATGAGCAGTTCTTC.